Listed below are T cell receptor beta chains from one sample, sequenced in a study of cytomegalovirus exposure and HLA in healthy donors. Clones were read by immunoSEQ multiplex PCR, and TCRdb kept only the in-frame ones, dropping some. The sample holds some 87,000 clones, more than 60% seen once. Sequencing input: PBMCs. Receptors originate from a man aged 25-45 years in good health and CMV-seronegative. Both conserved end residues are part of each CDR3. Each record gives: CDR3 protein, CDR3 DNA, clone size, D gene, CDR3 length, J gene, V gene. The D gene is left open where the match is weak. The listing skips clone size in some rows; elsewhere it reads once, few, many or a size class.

CDR3: CASSPGTGDQETQYF
DNA: TGCGCCAGCAGCCCCGGGACAGGGGACCAAGAGACCCAGTACTTC
size: .
D: TRBD1
length: 15
J: TRBJ2-5
V: TRBV4-3

CDR3: CASSTWDRATDTQYF
DNA: TGTGCCAGCAGTACGTGGGACAGGGCTACAGATACGCAGTATTTT
size: .
D: TRBD1
length: 15
J: TRBJ2-3
V: TRBV2

CDR3: CASSILGQGRHEQYF
DNA: TGTGCCAGTAGTATCTTGGGACAGGGTCGTCACGAGCAGTACTTC
size: .
D: TRBD1
length: 15
J: TRBJ2-7
V: TRBV19

CDR3: CASSPRDRGTRGYTF
DNA: TGTGCCAGTAGTCCCCGGGACAGGGGGACTCGGGGCTACACCTTC
size: .
D: TRBD1
length: 15
J: TRBJ1-2
V: TRBV19

CDR3: CASSRSISGGAPETQYF
DNA: TGTGCCAGCAGCCGTTCTATTAGCGGGGGGGCCCCAGAGACCCAGTACTTC
size: .
D: TRBD2
length: 17
J: TRBJ2-5
V: TRBV5-4

CDR3: CASSLGGVLSGANVLTF
DNA: TGTGCCAGCAGCTTAGGCGGGGTCCTCTCTGGGGCCAACGTCCTGACTTTC
size: few
D: .
length: 17
J: TRBJ2-6
V: TRBV7-7

CDR3: CASSLRTSGDYEQYF
DNA: TGCGCCAGCAGCTTACGGACTAGCGGTGACTACGAGCAGTACTTC
size: once
D: TRBD2
length: 15
J: TRBJ2-7
V: TRBV5-1

CDR3: CASSVLQGSEQYF
DNA: TGTGCCAGCAGTGTTCTGCAGGGGTCCGAGCAGTACTTC
size: .
D: .
length: 13
J: TRBJ2-7
V: TRBV11-3

CDR3: CASTGQGGGYTF
DNA: TGTGCCAGCACGGGACAGGGGGGCGGCTACACCTTC
size: once
D: TRBD1
length: 12
J: TRBJ1-2
V: TRBV6-1

CDR3: CASSPVSTGEQYF
DNA: TGTGCCAGCTCACCGGTTTCTACGGGAGAGCAGTACTTC
size: .
D: .
length: 13
J: TRBJ2-7
V: TRBV18

CDR3: CASLDRGNEKLFF
DNA: TGTGCCAGCCTTGACAGGGGAAATGAAAAACTGTTTTTT
size: .
D: TRBD1
length: 13
J: TRBJ1-4
V: TRBV25-1

CDR3: CASSSPLRYEQYF
DNA: TGTGCCAGCAGTTCACCCCTACGATACGAGCAGTACTTC
size: .
D: .
length: 13
J: TRBJ2-7
V: TRBV27

CDR3: CASSPLSGINNEQFF
DNA: TGTGCCAGCAGCCCTTTGTCGGGAATCAACAATGAGCAGTTCTTC
size: .
D: .
length: 15
J: TRBJ2-1
V: TRBV28

CDR3: CASSVGGGQGFNEQFF
DNA: TGTGCCAGCAGCGTGGGGGGGGGACAGGGGTTCAATGAGCAGTTCTTC
size: .
D: TRBD1
length: 16
J: TRBJ2-1
V: TRBV9

CDR3: CAISEPITGLSKDGYTF
DNA: TGTGCCATCAGTGAGCCAATAACGGGACTCTCGAAGGATGGCTACACCTTC
size: .
D: .
length: 17
J: TRBJ1-2
V: TRBV10-3

CDR3: CASSIAYMGGDTEAFF
DNA: TGTGCCAGTAGTATAGCTTATATGGGGGGTGACACTGAAGCTTTCTTT
size: .
D: .
length: 16
J: TRBJ1-1
V: TRBV19

CDR3: CASSKDLGLAGGPDTQYF
DNA: TGTGCCAGCAGCAAAGATCTTGGACTAGCGGGGGGGCCTGATACGCAGTATTTT
size: once
D: TRBD2
length: 18
J: TRBJ2-3
V: TRBV5-6

CDR3: CASSQVGYTF
DNA: TGTGCCAGCAGTCAGGTTGGCTACACCTTC
size: once
D: .
length: 10
J: TRBJ1-2
V: TRBV28

CDR3: CASGAPGQQNQPQHF
DNA: TGTGCCAGCGGAGCTCCGGGACAGCAAAATCAGCCCCAGCATTTT
size: .
D: TRBD1
length: 15
J: TRBJ1-5
V: TRBV2

CDR3: CASSRGRGRDSPLHF
DNA: TGTGCCAGCAGCAGGGGTCGGGGGAGGGATTCACCCCTCCACTTT
size: .
D: .
length: 15
J: TRBJ1-6
V: TRBV21-1

CDR3: CASSLAWGQGSGYTF
DNA: TGTGCCAGCAGCTTGGCCTGGGGACAGGGCAGCGGCTACACCTTC
size: .
D: TRBD1
length: 15
J: TRBJ1-2
V: TRBV5-8

CDR3: CASSYSSLQGSQPQHF
DNA: TGTGCCAGCAGTTACTCCAGTCTTCAGGGAAGTCAGCCCCAGCATTTT
size: .
D: .
length: 16
J: TRBJ1-5
V: TRBV6-5

CDR3: CASSPRQGIGEKLFF
DNA: TGTGCCAGCAGCCCCCGACAGGGAATAGGTGAAAAACTGTTTTTT
size: .
D: TRBD1
length: 15
J: TRBJ1-4
V: TRBV13

CDR3: CASRNEDTIYF
DNA: TGTGCCAGTAGAAACGAGGACACCATATATTTT
size: .
D: .
length: 11
J: TRBJ1-3
V: TRBV19

CDR3: CASSLKTGTINTGELFF
DNA: TGTGCCAGCAGCCTTAAGACAGGAACTATTAACACCGGGGAGCTGTTTTTT
size: .
D: .
length: 17
J: TRBJ2-2
V: TRBV7-9

CDR3: CASSHPRTGVAKNIQYF
DNA: TGTGCCAGCAGCCATCCCAGGACGGGGGTAGCCAAAAACATTCAGTACTTC
size: .
D: .
length: 17
J: TRBJ2-4
V: TRBV4-2

CDR3: CASSLGGGANTGELFF
DNA: TGTGCCAGCAGCTTGGGTGGGGGGGCGAACACCGGGGAGCTGTTTTTT
size: few
D: TRBD2
length: 16
J: TRBJ2-2
V: TRBV5-6